Listed below are T cell receptor beta chains from one sample, sequenced in a study of T cells in Graves' hyperthyroidism and ophthalmopathy. TCRdb used MiXCR to reprocess the multiplex PCR reads, holding one entry per CDR3 protein. The sample shows just under 750,000 distinct CDR3 sequences, just over 35% of them seen only once. The sample taken for sequencing was blood. The receptors were sampled from a woman aged 40 to 50 with Graves' hyperthyroidism. The CDR3 runs from the conserved cysteine through the conserved F or W. A D gene is named only where the DNA matches it firmly. Not every row has a clone size; where given, it reads once, few, many or a size class.

many	TRBJ2-5	TRBV20-1	TRBD2	CSASGRAFRAETQYF	TGCAGTGCGAGTGGGAGGGCTTTTAGGGCAGAGACCCAGTACTTC
few	TRBJ2-3	TRBV7-2	NA	CASSLGHSDTQYF	TGTGCCAGCAGCTTAGGACATTCAGATACGCAGTATTTT
few	TRBJ1-2	TRBV12-3/TRBV12-4	TRBD1	CASTPGRGHYTF	TGTGCCAGCACTCCCGGCAGGGGGCACTACACCTTC
many	TRBJ1-2	TRBV6-4	TRBD1	CASSQGQGSGGYTF	TGTGCCAGCAGCCAGGGACAGGGATCAGGAGGCTACACCTTC
many	TRBJ1-5	TRBV2	NA	CASSSGADQPQHF	TGTGCCAGCAGCTCGGGGGCGGACCAGCCCCAGCATTTT
NA	TRBJ1-5	TRBV6-5	NA	CASQAEVGSQPQHF	TGTGCCAGCCAAGCTGAAGTGGGGTCTCAGCCCCAGCATTTT
few	TRBJ2-7	TRBV12-3/TRBV12-4	NA	CASSYSSKVGSYEQYF	TGTGCCAGCAGTTACTCGAGCAAGGTGGGATCCTACGAGCAGTACTTC
NA	TRBJ1-2	TRBV2	NA	CASSFTGRGSYGYTF	TGTGCCAGCAGTTTTACGGGAAGGGGCAGCTATGGCTACACCTTC
few	TRBJ1-4	TRBV6-1	NA	CASTSRSSSEKLFF	TGTGCCAGCACTAGCAGGTCATCGAGTGAAAAACTGTTTTTT
NA	TRBJ2-5	TRBV5-5	NA	CASSPGWGDGGHETQYF	TGTGCCAGCAGCCCAGGGTGGGGGGACGGGGGGCACGAGACCCAGTACTTC
many	TRBJ1-3	TRBV10-3	NA	CATRSNTIYF	TGTGCCACCCGGTCAAACACCATATATTTT
NA	TRBJ2-5	TRBV10-3	NA	CAGSYGETQYF	TGTGCCGGCAGTTACGGCGAGACCCAGTACTTC
NA	TRBJ2-7	TRBV10-3	NA	CVISGGEYEQYF	TGTGTCATCAGTGGAGGCGAATACGAGCAGTACTTC
NA	TRBJ1-1	TRBV9	NA	CASSQDEAGTEAFF	TGTGCCAGCAGCCAAGATGAGGCGGGCACTGAAGCTTTCTTT
NA	TRBJ1-1	TRBV7-2	NA	CASSPLGSDLPEAFF	TGTGCCAGCTCACCTCTGGGTTCGGACTTACCTGAAGCTTTCTTT
NA	TRBJ2-3	TRBV14	TRBD2	CASSPTPGLAGGRGTDTQYF	TGTGCCAGCAGCCCCACTCCCGGACTAGCGGGAGGGCGGGGCACAGATACGCAGTATTTT
NA	TRBJ1-2	TRBV7-9	NA	CASSPPTGRNYGYTF	TGTGCCAGCTCACCACCAACAGGGCGCAACTATGGCTACACCTTC
few	TRBJ2-6	TRBV9	NA	CASSALRPRSGANVLTF	TGTGCCAGCAGCGCTCTCCGGCCCCGCTCTGGGGCCAACGTCCTGACTTTC
NA	TRBJ1-3	TRBV11-2	NA	CASSSMRALKGNTIYF	TGTGCCAGCAGCTCGATGCGGGCCCTTAAAGGAAACACCATATATTTT
many	TRBJ1-2	TRBV7-9	NA	CASSLYANYGYTF	TGCGCCAGCAGCCTTTACGCAAACTATGGCTACACCTTC
many	TRBJ1-1	TRBV20-1	TRBD1	CSAHRDSQNTEAFF	TGCAGTGCTCACCGGGACAGCCAGAACACTGAAGCTTTCTTT
few	TRBJ2-2	TRBV7-2	NA	CASSFGHSGELFF	TGTGCCAGCAGTTTCGGACATTCGGGGGAGCTGTTTTTT
NA	TRBJ2-5	TRBV12-3/TRBV12-4	NA	CASSPPGKGRETQYF	TGTGCCAGCAGTCCCCCGGGTAAGGGTCGGGAGACCCAGTACTTC
NA	TRBJ1-4	TRBV10-3	NA	CAISYGLNEKLFF	TGTGCCATCAGTTACGGCCTTAATGAAAAACTGTTTTTT
many	TRBJ2-5	TRBV6-5	NA	CASSYGRGTETQYF	TGTGCCAGCAGTTATGGTCGAGGGACGGAGACCCAGTACTTC
NA	TRBJ1-1	TRBV9	TRBD1	CASSVRGQNTEAFF	TGTGCCAGCAGCGTCAGGGGGCAGAACACTGAAGCTTTCTTT
many	TRBJ1-1	TRBV24-1	NA	CATRSGQNTEAFF	TGTGCCACCCGATCGGGACAGAACACTGAAGCTTTCTTT
many	TRBJ2-7	TRBV10-3	NA	CAILKGRTYEQYF	TGTGCCATCCTCAAGGGCAGGACCTACGAGCAGTACTTC
many	TRBJ1-2	TRBV24-1	NA	CATSDPLGAGGYTF	TGTGCCACCAGTGATCCGTTGGGGGCAGGTGGCTACACCTTC